This TCR beta chain was profiled in a study of T cells in Graves' hyperthyroidism and ophthalmopathy. Points from the study as a whole: Onset of ophthalmopathy came a median 6.5 months after the model predicted it. Ophthalmopathy was distinguished from stable hyperthyroidism by 13 V-J signatures.

As concerns this clonotype: Its target is unknown.

The source material, RNA transcripts, was used to amplify TCR beta CDR3 regions. With the HTBI primer set, the TCR CDR3 went through a first round of RT-PCR. TCRdb reprocessed the multiplex PCR reads via MiXCR and lists one record per CDR3 protein. Of fewer than 350,000 distinct CDR3 sequences in the sample, roughly 15% were seen once. Sampled blood dates from first hyperthyroidism diagnosis, and it precedes any ophthalmopathy symptoms. The CDR3 spans 13 residues. CDR1 is KGHDR, CDR2 SFDVKD, per germline. Unmatched junction bases numbered 4, after V lost 7 bases and J lost 6 bases. This sequence was found in a woman in her thirties with Graves' hyperthyroidism that later progressed to Graves' ophthalmopathy. The genes are TRBV24-1 and TRBJ2-1; TRBD1 matches 8 bases. The sample comprised blood. The CDR3 reads CATRGQAGNEQFF. CDR3 coding DNA: TGTGCCACCAGGGGACAGGCCGGCAATGAGCAGTTCTTC.